This is a list of T cell receptor beta chains from one sample in a study of a mutant IDH1 vaccine in newly diagnosed glioma. Repertoires were generated with immunoSEQ multiplex PCR, while TCRdb's copy carries only in-frame clones and drops some. In the table there are about 65,000 clones, roughly 84% of which are singletons. Which antigens these TCRs recognize remains unknown. The source material was PBMCs, sampled from a glioma patient whose treatment included an IDH1 peptide vaccine. These receptor sequences come from a man aged 25-45 years with glioma. The conserved cysteine and the conserved F or W are not part of the CDR3 here. Fields, in order: CDR3 protein, V gene, CDR3 length.

CDR3aa: ASRPGQGIDTQY; v_gene: TRBV19; len: 12
CDR3aa: ASRGDRVDNQPQH; v_gene: TRBV28; len: 13
CDR3aa: ASSFVFNTEAF; v_gene: TRBV5-6; len: 11
CDR3aa: SVEGLRLAGGAFQETQY; v_gene: TRBV29-1; len: 17
CDR3aa: ASGLGQRYSPLH; v_gene: TRBV12-5; len: 12
CDR3aa: ASSLLGTGETQY; v_gene: TRBV7-8; len: 12
CDR3aa: ASSPWAVSSGNTIY; v_gene: TRBV7-6; len: 14
CDR3aa: ASSLDDRVSYNSPLH; v_gene: TRBV5-1; len: 15
CDR3aa: ASSSGGSDGYT; v_gene: TRBV9; len: 11
CDR3aa: ASSIGKGSKSHTEAF; v_gene: TRBV19; len: 15
CDR3aa: ASSVVAGNTEAF; v_gene: TRBV9; len: 12
CDR3aa: ASSRGDGSNEKLF; v_gene: TRBV18; len: 13
CDR3aa: ASSVVGGISSPLH; v_gene: TRBV9; len: 13
CDR3aa: ASSGYSNQPQH; v_gene: TRBV6-1; len: 11
CDR3aa: VFSISNTDTQY; v_gene: TRBV10-3; len: 11
CDR3aa: ASSKTGLHEQF; v_gene: TRBV19; len: 11
CDR3aa: ASSLRGTEAF; v_gene: TRBV6-5; len: 10
CDR3aa: ASSEGGQINSPLH; v_gene: TRBV9; len: 13
CDR3aa: ASSRFGADSGNTIY; v_gene: TRBV27; len: 14
CDR3aa: ASSGLNTEAF; v_gene: TRBV7-9; len: 10
CDR3aa: ASSEEGTLQNIQY; v_gene: TRBV6-1; len: 13
CDR3aa: ASSFTGGESYGYT; v_gene: TRBV7-9; len: 13
CDR3aa: ASSFRMNSETQY; v_gene: TRBV5-1; len: 12
CDR3aa: SVGWGVAGYT; v_gene: TRBV29-1; len: 10
CDR3aa: ASSGDRVKHEQF; v_gene: TRBV18; len: 12
CDR3aa: ASSWGQPEAYGYT; v_gene: TRBV5-5; len: 13
CDR3aa: ASGGDSGANVLT; v_gene: TRBV2; len: 12
CDR3aa: ASSEGGSETQY; v_gene: TRBV9; len: 11
CDR3aa: ASSQEGTGRAYEQY; v_gene: TRBV4-2; len: 14
CDR3aa: ASSVVGIQGGTEAF; v_gene: TRBV9; len: 14
CDR3aa: ASSLFYDSTDTQY; v_gene: TRBV27; len: 13
CDR3aa: ASSRDTQETQY; v_gene: TRBV7-7; len: 11
CDR3aa: ASSEQGMNTEAF; v_gene: TRBV6-1; len: 12
CDR3aa: ASSPGTGGLGYGYT; v_gene: TRBV5-6; len: 14
CDR3aa: ASSWGLAGGEETQY; v_gene: TRBV6-6; len: 14
CDR3aa: ASSPDRDSRYTDTQY; v_gene: TRBV4-2; len: 15
CDR3aa: ASSQSGQGRTDTQY; v_gene: TRBV23-1; len: 14
CDR3aa: AWSALGSYEQY; v_gene: TRBV30; len: 11
CDR3aa: ASRSTGGSNQPQH; v_gene: TRBV6-1; len: 13
CDR3aa: ATSRDWTAHGYT; v_gene: TRBV15; len: 12
CDR3aa: ATSRATAYYGYT; v_gene: TRBV15; len: 12
CDR3aa: ASTGWTIYNEQF; v_gene: TRBV2; len: 12
CDR3aa: ASSLGTTGPYNSPLH; v_gene: TRBV5-1; len: 15
CDR3aa: ASSDSPPRGDYGYT; v_gene: TRBV6-4; len: 14
CDR3aa: ASSFPRGTSYNEQF; v_gene: TRBV5-4; len: 14
CDR3aa: ASSQGWSDEQF; v_gene: TRBV27; len: 11
CDR3aa: ASSVEPRMDEQY; v_gene: TRBV9; len: 12
CDR3aa: ASSILTGGGGQPQH; v_gene: TRBV19; len: 14
CDR3aa: ASSADWASYEQY; v_gene: TRBV6-1; len: 12
CDR3aa: ASSFSGRGLYNEQF; v_gene: TRBV27; len: 14